This is a list of T cell receptor beta chains from one sample in a study of T cell repertoires in cytomegalovirus infection. One entry per CDR3 protein results from TCRdb running MiXCR on the reads. The table records about 830,000 distinct CDR3 sequences, around a third of them present only once. These TCRs are of unknown antigen specificity. The source was cultured CD8+ T cells from PBMCs, collected from culture after CMV antigen stimulation. Source of these receptors: a human donor in good health (CMV status not recorded). Some clones in this sample may be carry-over from other donors' samples. Both conserved end residues are part of each CDR3. The D gene is left open where the match is weak. Rows give clone size only sometimes, using once, few, many, or a class for an expanded clone.

clone_size j_call d_call v_call cdr3_aa cdr3_nt
. TRBJ2-3 . TRBV4-1 CASSQKIMEATDTQYF TGCGCCAGCAGCCAGAAGATAATGGAAGCCACAGATACGCAGTATTTT
few TRBJ2-2 . TRBV4-1 CASSQTPRGAVGELFF TGCGCCAGCAGCCAAACCCCGCGTGGGGCGGTCGGGGAGCTGTTTTTT
. TRBJ1-2 . TRBV7-4 CASSLEGGNGYTF TGTGCCAGCAGCTTAGAGGGGGGGAATGGCTACACCTTC
. TRBJ1-5 TRBD1 TRBV20-1 CSALDRGRGNNQPQHF TGCAGTGCTCTTGACAGGGGAAGGGGAAACAATCAGCCCCAGCATTTT
. TRBJ1-4 . TRBV28 CATRDATNEKLFF TGTGCCACCCGGGATGCAACTAATGAAAAACTGTTTTTT
few TRBJ2-7 TRBD2 TRBV4-1 CASSPGLAGWEQYF TGCGCCAGCAGCCCGGGACTAGCGGGGTGGGAGCAGTACTTC
. TRBJ1-1 TRBD1 TRBV15 CAASSTGRNTEAFF TGTGCCGCATCCTCGACAGGGAGGAACACTGAAGCTTTCTTT
. TRBJ2-3 TRBD2 TRBV20-1 CSARDIGLAATDTQYF TGCAGTGCTAGAGACATCGGACTAGCGGCAACAGATACGCAGTATTTT
. TRBJ2-3 TRBD2 TRBV7-6 CASSLSGGAPTDTQYF TGTGCCAGCAGCCTCAGCGGGGGGGCTCCCACAGATACGCAGTATTTT
. TRBJ1-6 TRBD1 TRBV19 CASSPHTGGNSPLHF TGTGCCAGTAGTCCCCATACAGGGGGTAATTCACCCCTCCACTTT
many TRBJ2-3 TRBD2 TRBV7-6 CASSYTSGTDTQYF TGTGCCAGCAGCTACACTAGCGGAACAGATACGCAGTATTTT
. TRBJ1-2 . TRBV13 CASSHGLSQVPYGYTF TGTGCCAGCAGCCACGGATTGAGTCAGGTACCCTATGGCTACACCTTC
. TRBJ2-1 TRBD1 TRBV12-3/TRBV12-4 CASSLRGQADNEQFF TGTGCCAGCAGTTTAAGGGGACAGGCCGACAATGAGCAGTTCTTC
once TRBJ1-4 . TRBV15 CATSRIQAFNEKLFF TGTGCCACCAGCAGGATACAGGCGTTTAATGAAAAACTGTTTTTT
few TRBJ2-4 . TRBV7-9 CASSLEHIKNIQYF TGTGCCAGCAGCTTAGAACACATCAAAAACATTCAGTACTTC
few TRBJ1-1 . TRBV20-1 CSARSGVTEAFF TGCAGTGCTCGCAGCGGGGTTACTGAAGCTTTCTTT
. TRBJ2-1 . TRBV2 CASRVDSMKQFF TGTGCCAGCAGGGTCGACTCAATGAAGCAGTTCTTC
. TRBJ1-1 . TRBV20-1 CSARDLLAKGGTEAFF TGCAGTGCTAGAGATCTGTTGGCGAAGGGAGGGACTGAAGCTTTCTTT
. TRBJ1-1 TRBD1 TRBV27 CASSLTGGSGYTEAFF TGTGCCAGCAGTTTAACAGGGGGCTCAGGGTACACTGAAGCTTTCTTT
many TRBJ1-4 . TRBV6-1 CASTSVQLNEKLFF TGTGCCAGCACCTCAGTGCAGCTGAATGAAAAACTGTTTTTT
many TRBJ2-3 TRBD1 TRBV7-8 CASSLGTGNTDTQYF TGTGCCAGCAGCTTAGGGACAGGGAACACAGATACGCAGTATTTT
. TRBJ1-2 . TRBV6-1 CASSGLIENYGYTF TGTGCCAGCAGCGGACTTATTGAGAACTATGGCTACACCTTC
. TRBJ1-2 . TRBV12-3/TRBV12-4 CASSPASSSGYTF TGTGCCAGCAGCCCAGCCTCCTCCTCGGGCTACACCTTC
many TRBJ2-5 TRBD2 TRBV11-2 CASRTYGGEYQETQYF TGTGCCAGCAGAACGTACGGGGGGGAGTACCAAGAGACCCAGTACTTC
. TRBJ1-1 . TRBV4-3 CASSQGIHMNTEAFF TGCGCCAGCAGCCAAGGGATCCATATGAACACTGAAGCTTTCTTT
few TRBJ2-1 TRBD2 TRBV19 CASSDRLAGGSYNEQFF TGTGCCAGTAGTGATAGACTAGCGGGGGGCTCCTACAATGAGCAGTTCTTC
. TRBJ2-3 TRBD2 TRBV27 CASSWGLAGVLGTDTQYF TGTGCCAGCAGTTGGGGACTAGCGGGGGTTCTAGGCACAGATACGCAGTATTTT
few TRBJ1-2 . TRBV6-1 CASSEVGETANYGYTF TGTGCCAGCAGTGAAGTGGGGGAAACAGCTAACTATGGCTACACCTTC
. TRBJ2-2 . TRBV12-3/TRBV12-4 CASTTILAGELFF TGTGCCAGCACCACTATTTTGGCCGGGGAGCTGTTTTTT
. TRBJ2-1 TRBD2 TRBV10-2 CASKLAGGPINEQFF TGCGCCAGCAAATTAGCGGGGGGGCCTATCAATGAGCAGTTCTTC
once TRBJ1-6 . TRBV19 CASSTAYRERNSPLHF TGTGCCAGTAGTACCGCCTACAGGGAAAGGAATTCACCCCTCCACTTT
many TRBJ2-1 TRBD1 TRBV28 CASSFRDRYNEQFF TGTGCCAGCAGTTTCCGGGACAGGTACAATGAGCAGTTCTTC
few TRBJ1-3 . TRBV28 CASSSRGPTGNTIYF TGTGCCAGCAGCTCCAGGGGCCCGACTGGAAACACCATATATTTT
. TRBJ2-2 . TRBV27 CASTHSEATGELFF TGTGCCAGCACTCACTCGGAAGCCACCGGGGAGCTGTTTTTT
once TRBJ2-2 . TRBV9 CASRDTRENTGELFF TGTGCCAGTCGAGATACCAGAGAAAACACCGGGGAGCTGTTTTTT
few TRBJ2-2 . TRBV6-2/TRBV6-3 CASRNANTGELFF TGTGCCAGCAGAAACGCGAACACCGGGGAGCTGTTTTTT
. TRBJ1-1 . TRBV7-9 CASSSIGTATEAFF TGTGCCAGCAGCTCGATTGGGACGGCCACTGAAGCTTTCTTT
. TRBJ2-1 . TRBV19 CASRARGRGYNEQFF TGTGCCAGTAGGGCTCGGGGTAGAGGCTACAATGAGCAGTTCTTC
. TRBJ2-3 . TRBV3-1 CASSLPGVTDTQYF TGTGCCAGCAGCCTCCCGGGAGTCACAGATACGCAGTATTTT
few TRBJ2-2 TRBD2 TRBV7-6 CASSPRTSGGGGTGELFF TGTGCCAGCAGCCCCCGGACTAGCGGGGGGGGAGGCACCGGGGAGCTGTTTTTT
few TRBJ2-4 TRBD1 TRBV6-1 CASSPGQGENIQYF TGTGCCAGCAGCCCGGGACAGGGTGAAAACATTCAGTACTTC
. TRBJ1-6 . TRBV6-5 CASSSGETLHF TGTGCTAGCAGCTCCGGGGAGACCCTCCACTTT
. TRBJ1-5 . TRBV15 CATSRVGGSSNQPQHF TGTGCCACCAGCAGAGTCGGGGGATCAAGCAATCAGCCCCAGCATTTT